Listed below are T cell receptor beta chains from one sample, sequenced in a study of blood T cell repertoires in COVID-19. The assay was immunoSEQ multiplex PCR, and TCRdb's table has in-frame clones only and misses some. The sample holds about 260,000 clones, approximately 79% seen once. Sequenced material: PBMCs or T cells enriched from blood (not recorded which). The receptors derive from a man under 40 with acute COVID-19. Each CDR3 is given with its conserved first and last residue.

len,v_gene,j_gene,CDR3aa
16,TRBV6-6,TRBJ2-1,CASKGQGAGPSNEQFF
17,TRBV9,TRBJ1-2,CASSTVQGQRNDYGYTF
13,TRBV27,TRBJ1-6,CASMRDTNSPLHF
16,TRBV4-1,TRBJ2-2,CASSQDGGHIFGELFF
14,TRBV15,TRBJ1-4,CATSIGTGNEKLFF
13,TRBV28,TRBJ2-5,CASSFVGRETQYF
13,TRBV12-3/TRBV12-4,TRBJ1-2,CASSRGTGDGYTF
14,TRBV7-2,TRBJ1-2,CASSLPGTGLGYTF
16,TRBV11-3,TRBJ2-3,CASSTWGTRDTDTQYF
15,TRBV21-1,TRBJ2-4,CASSKGGRAKNIQYF
14,TRBV5-1,TRBJ2-1,CASSLLAGGNEQFF
15,TRBV3-1/TRBV3-2,TRBJ2-4,CASSQGSGMVNIQYF
12,TRBV7-2,TRBJ2-1,CASAWAGIEQFF
15,TRBV28,TRBJ2-2,CASSFSGANTGELFF
14,TRBV24-1,TRBJ2-2,CATSGQTNTGELFF
13,TRBV19,TRBJ1-5,CASTDNSNQPQHF
15,TRBV5-1,TRBJ2-3,CASYKRGDSTDTQYF
15,TRBV24-1,TRBJ1-1,CATSDSGGLNTEAFF
17,TRBV28,TRBJ1-4,CASSLGTGGQVIEKLFF
12,TRBV27,TRBJ1-1,CASSSPLREAFF
15,TRBV28,TRBJ1-1,CASSFPGQVPGGAFF